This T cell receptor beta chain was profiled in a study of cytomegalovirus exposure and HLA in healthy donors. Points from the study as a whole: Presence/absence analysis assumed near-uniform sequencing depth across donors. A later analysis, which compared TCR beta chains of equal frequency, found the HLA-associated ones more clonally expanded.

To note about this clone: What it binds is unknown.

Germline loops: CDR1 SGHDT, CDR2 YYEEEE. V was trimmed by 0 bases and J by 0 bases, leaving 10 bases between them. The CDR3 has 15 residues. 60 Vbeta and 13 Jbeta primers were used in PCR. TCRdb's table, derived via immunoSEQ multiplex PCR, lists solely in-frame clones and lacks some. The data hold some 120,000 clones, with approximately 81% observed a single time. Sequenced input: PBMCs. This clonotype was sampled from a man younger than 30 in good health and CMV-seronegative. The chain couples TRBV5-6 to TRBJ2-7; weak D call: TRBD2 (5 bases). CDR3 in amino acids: CASSLGPTSSYEQYF. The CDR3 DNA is TGTGCCAGCAGCTTGGGGCCAACTAGCTCCTACGAGCAGTACTTC.